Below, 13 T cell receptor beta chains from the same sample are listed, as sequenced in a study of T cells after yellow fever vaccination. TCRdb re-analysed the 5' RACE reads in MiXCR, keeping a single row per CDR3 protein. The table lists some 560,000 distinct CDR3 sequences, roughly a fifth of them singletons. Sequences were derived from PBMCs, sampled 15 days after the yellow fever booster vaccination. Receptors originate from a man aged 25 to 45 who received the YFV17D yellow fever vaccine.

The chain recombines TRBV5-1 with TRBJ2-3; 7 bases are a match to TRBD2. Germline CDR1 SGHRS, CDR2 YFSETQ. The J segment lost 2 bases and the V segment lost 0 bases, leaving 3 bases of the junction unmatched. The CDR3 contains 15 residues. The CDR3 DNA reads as TGCGCCAGCAGCTTGGATCGGGGGGACACAGATACGCAGTATTTT. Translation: CASSLDRGDTDTQYF.

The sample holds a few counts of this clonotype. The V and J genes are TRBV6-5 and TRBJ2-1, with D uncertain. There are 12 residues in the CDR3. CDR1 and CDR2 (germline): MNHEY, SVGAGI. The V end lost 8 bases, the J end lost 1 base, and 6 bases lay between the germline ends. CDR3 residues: CASGESYNEQFF. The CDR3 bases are TGTGCCAGCGGGGAATCCTACAATGAGCAGTTCTTC.

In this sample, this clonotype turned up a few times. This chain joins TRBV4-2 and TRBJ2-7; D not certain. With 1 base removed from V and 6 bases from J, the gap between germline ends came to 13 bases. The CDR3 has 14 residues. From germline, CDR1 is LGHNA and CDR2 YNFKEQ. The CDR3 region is CASSQVVLGSEQYF. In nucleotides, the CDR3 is TGTGCCAGCAGCCAAGTTGTCCTAGGAAGCGAGCAGTACTTC.

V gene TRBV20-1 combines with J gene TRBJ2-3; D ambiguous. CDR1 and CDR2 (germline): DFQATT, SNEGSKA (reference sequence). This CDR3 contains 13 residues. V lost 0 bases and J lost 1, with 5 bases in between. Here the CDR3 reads CSARDSRTDTQYF. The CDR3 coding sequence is TGCAGTGCTAGAGATTCCCGCACAGATACGCAGTATTTT.

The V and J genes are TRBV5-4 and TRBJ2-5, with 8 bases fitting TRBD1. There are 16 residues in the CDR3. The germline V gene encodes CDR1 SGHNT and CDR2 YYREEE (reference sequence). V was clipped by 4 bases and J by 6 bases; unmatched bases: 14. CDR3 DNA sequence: TGTGCCAGCAGCCCCTCAGGGGGCGCAGCTACGAAGACCCAGTACTTC. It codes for CASSPSGGAATKTQYF.

The CDR3 protein is CASSRDASAREQFF. CDR3 coding DNA: TGTGCCAGCAGCCGGGACGCTAGTGCCCGCGAGCAGTTCTTC. The chain is built from TRBV7-3 and TRBJ2-1; possibly TRBD1 or TRBD2 for D (5 bases each). V gave up 5 bases and J gave up 10 bases, with 18 bases separating them. This CDR3 has 14 amino acids. CDR1 and CDR2 from the germline V gene are SGHTA and FQGTGA.

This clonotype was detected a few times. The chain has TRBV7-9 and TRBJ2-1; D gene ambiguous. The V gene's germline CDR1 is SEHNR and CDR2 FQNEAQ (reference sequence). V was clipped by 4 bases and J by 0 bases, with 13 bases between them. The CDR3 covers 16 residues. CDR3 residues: CASSSGPTSSYNEQFF. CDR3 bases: TGTGCCAGCAGCTCGGGTCCCACCTCCTCCTACAATGAGCAGTTCTTC.

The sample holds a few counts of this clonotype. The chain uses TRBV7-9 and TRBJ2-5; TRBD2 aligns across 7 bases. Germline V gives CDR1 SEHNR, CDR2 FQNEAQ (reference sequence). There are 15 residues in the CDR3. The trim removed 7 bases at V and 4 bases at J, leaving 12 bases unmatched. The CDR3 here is CASIIRGGVGETQYF. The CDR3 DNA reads TGTGCCAGCATCATAAGGGGAGGGGTCGGAGAGACCCAGTACTTC.

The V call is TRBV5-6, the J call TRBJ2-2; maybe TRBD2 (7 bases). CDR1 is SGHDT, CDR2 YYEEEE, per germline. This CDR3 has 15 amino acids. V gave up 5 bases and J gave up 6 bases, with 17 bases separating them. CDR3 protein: CASRRHGGRSGELFF. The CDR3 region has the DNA TGTGCCAGCAGGAGACACGGGGGGCGGTCCGGGGAGCTGTTTTTT.

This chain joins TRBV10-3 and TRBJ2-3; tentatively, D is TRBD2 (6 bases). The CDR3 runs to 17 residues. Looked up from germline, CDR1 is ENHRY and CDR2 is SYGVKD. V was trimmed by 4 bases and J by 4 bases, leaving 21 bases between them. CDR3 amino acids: CAISARSSGVSADTQYF. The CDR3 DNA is TGTGCCATCAGTGCCAGGTCGTCGGGAGTATCGGCAGATACGCAGTATTTT.

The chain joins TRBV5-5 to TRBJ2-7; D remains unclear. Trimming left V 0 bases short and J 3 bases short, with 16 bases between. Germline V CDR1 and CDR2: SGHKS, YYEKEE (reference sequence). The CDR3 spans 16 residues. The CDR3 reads CASSLVNRLTYYEQYF. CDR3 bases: TGTGCCAGCAGCTTGGTCAACCGACTCACATACTACGAGCAGTACTTC.

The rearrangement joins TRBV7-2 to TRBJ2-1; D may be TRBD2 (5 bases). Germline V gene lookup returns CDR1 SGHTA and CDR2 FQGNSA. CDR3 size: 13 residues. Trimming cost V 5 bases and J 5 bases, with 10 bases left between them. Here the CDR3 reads CASSLGADNEQFF. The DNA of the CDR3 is TGTGCCAGCAGCCTGGGAGCGGACAATGAGCAGTTCTTC.

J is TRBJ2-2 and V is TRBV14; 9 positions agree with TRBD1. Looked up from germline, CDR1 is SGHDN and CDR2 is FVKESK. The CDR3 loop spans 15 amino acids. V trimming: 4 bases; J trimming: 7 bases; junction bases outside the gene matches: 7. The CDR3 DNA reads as TGTGCCAGCAGCCGTAACAGGGGGCTCGACGGGGAGCTGTTTTTT. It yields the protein CASSRNRGLDGELFF.